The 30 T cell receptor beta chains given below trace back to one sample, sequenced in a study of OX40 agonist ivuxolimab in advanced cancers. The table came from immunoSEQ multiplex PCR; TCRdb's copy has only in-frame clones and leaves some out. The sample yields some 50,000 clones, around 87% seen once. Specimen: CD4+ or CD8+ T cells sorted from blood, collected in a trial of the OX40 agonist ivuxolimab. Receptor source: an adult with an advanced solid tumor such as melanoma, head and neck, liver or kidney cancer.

The CDR3: CATQDRGVYQETQYF. CDR3 DNA: TGTGCCACCCAAGACAGGGGCGTATATCAAGAGACCCAGTACTTC. J is TRBJ2-5 and V is TRBV2; 8 bases align to TRBD1. Germline trimming cut 10 bases from V and 2 bases from J; bases unmatched to any gene: 12. The CDR3 covers 15 residues. Germline V gene sequence: CDR1 SNHLY, CDR2 FYNNEI. Variable domain in full (rest from reference TRBV2 and TRBJ2-5): EPEVTQTPSHQVTQMGQEVILRCVPISNHLYFYWYRQILGQKVEFLVSFYNNEISEKSEIFDDQFSVERPDGSNFTLKIRSTKLEDSAMYFCATQDRGVYQETQYFGPGTRLLVL.

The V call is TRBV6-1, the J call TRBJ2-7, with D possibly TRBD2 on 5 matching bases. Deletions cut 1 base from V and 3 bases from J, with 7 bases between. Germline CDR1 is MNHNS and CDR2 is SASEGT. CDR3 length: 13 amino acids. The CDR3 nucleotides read TGTGCCAGCAGTGAAGGGACTGTCTACGAGCAGTACTTC. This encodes CASSEGTVYEQYF.

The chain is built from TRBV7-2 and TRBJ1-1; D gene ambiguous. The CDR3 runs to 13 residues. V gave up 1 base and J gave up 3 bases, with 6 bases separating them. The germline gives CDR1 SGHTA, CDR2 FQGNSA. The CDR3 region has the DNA TGTGCCAGCAGCTTAGAGGGTGACACTGAAGCTTTCTTT. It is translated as CASSLEGDTEAFF.

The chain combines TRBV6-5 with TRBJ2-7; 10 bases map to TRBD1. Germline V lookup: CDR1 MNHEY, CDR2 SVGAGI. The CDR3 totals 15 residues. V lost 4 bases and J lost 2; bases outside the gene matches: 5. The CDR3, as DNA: TGTGCCAGCAGTTCCGGGGACAGGGGTCCCTACGAGCAGTACTTC. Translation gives CASSSGDRGPYEQYF.

The CDR3 nucleotides read TGTGCCAGCCTAGGGAGAGGAGGGAGTAGGGAGCAGTACTTC. Protein product: CASLGRGGSREQYF. V is TRBV28 and J is TRBJ2-7, with D possibly matching TRBD2 (6 bases). Trimming stripped 8 bases from V and 7 bases from J, with 21 bases between. CDR3 length equals 14 residues. CDR1 is MDHEN and CDR2 is SYDVKM in the germline V gene.

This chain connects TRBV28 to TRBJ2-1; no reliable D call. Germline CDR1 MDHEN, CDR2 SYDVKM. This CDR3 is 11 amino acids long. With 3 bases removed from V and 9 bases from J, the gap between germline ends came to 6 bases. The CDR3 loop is CASSFRSEQFF. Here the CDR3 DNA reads TGTGCCAGCAGTTTTAGGAGTGAGCAGTTCTTC. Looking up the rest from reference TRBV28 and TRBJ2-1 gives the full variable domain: DVKVTQSSRYLVKRTGEKVFLECVQDMDHENMFWYRQDPGLGLRLIYFSYDVKMKEKGDIPEGYSVSREKKERFSLILESASTNQTSMYLCASSFRSEQFFGPGTRLTVL.

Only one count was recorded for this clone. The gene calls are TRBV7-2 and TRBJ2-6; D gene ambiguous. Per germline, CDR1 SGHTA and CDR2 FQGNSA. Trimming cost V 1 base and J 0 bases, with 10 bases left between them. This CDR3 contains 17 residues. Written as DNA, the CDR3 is TGTGCCAGCAGCTTAGGGACGTTCGGCTCTGGGGCCAACGTCCTGACTTTC. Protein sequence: CASSLGTFGSGANVLTF.

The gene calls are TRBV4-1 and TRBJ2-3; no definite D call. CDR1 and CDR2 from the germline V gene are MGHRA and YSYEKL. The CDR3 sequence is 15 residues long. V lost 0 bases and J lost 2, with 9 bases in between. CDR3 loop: CASSQEVQATDTQYF. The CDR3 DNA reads TGCGCCAGCAGCCAAGAAGTTCAGGCCACAGATACGCAGTATTTT.

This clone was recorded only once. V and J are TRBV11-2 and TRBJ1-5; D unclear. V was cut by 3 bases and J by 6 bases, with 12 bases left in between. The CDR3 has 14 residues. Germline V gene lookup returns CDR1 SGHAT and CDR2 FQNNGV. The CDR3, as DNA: TGTGCCAGCAGCTTTTCCCCTTCGGGTCAGCCCCAGCATTTT. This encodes CASSFSPSGQPQHF. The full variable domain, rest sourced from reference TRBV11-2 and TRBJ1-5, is EAGVAQSPRYKIIEKRQSVAFWCNPISGHATLYWYQQILGQGPKLLIQFQNNGVVDDSQLPKDRFSAERLKGVDSTLKIQPAKLEDSAVYLCASSFSPSGQPQHFGDGTRLSIL.

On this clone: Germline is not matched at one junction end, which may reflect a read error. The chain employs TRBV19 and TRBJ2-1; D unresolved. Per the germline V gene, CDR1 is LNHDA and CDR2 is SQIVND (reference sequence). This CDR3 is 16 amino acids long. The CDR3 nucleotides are TGTGCCAGTAGTGTAGACCGTCTTAGCTCCTACAATGAGCAGTTCTTC. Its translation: CASSVDRLSSYNEQFF.

The CDR3 DNA reads TGTGCCAGCAGGGAGGGACAGAAAAACTATGGCTACACCTTC. Translation: CASREGQKNYGYTF. The chain combines TRBV28 with TRBJ1-2; TRBD1 matches 7 bases. The CDR3 length is 14 residues. J was trimmed by 2 bases and V by 6 bases; bases with no gene match: 6. Germline V CDR1 and CDR2: MDHEN, SYDVKM.

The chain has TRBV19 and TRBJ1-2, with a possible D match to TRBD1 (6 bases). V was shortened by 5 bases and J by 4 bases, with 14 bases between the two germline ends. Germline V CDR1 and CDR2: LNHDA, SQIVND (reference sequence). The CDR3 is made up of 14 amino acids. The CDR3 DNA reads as TGTGCCAGTAGTTACGGGGGCGCTGGCTATGGCTACACCTTC. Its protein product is CASSYGGAGYGYTF.

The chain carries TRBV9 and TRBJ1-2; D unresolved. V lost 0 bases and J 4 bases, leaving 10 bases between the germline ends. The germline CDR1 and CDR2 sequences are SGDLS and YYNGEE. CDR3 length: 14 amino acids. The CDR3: CASSVAPGGYGYTF. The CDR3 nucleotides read TGTGCCAGCAGCGTAGCCCCAGGAGGCTATGGCTACACCTTC.

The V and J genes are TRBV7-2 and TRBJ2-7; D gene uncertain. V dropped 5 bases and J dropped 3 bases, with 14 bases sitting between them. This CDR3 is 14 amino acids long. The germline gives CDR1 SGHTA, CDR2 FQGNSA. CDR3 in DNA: TGTGCCAGCAGCCCCCTTAGCAGCAACTACGAGCAGTACTTC. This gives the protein CASSPLSSNYEQYF.

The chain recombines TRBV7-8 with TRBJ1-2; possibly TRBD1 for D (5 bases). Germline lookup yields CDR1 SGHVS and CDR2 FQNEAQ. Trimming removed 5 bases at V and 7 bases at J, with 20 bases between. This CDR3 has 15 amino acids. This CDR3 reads CASSHLTGGKGGYTF. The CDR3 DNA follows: TGTGCCAGCAGCCACCTCACTGGGGGAAAAGGTGGCTACACCTTC.

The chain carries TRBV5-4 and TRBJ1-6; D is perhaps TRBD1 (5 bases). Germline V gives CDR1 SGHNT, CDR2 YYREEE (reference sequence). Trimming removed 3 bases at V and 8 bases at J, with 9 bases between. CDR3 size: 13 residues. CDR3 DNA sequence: TGTGCCAGCAGCTCGGGACCCCATTCACCCCTCCACTTT. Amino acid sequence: CASSSGPHSPLHF.

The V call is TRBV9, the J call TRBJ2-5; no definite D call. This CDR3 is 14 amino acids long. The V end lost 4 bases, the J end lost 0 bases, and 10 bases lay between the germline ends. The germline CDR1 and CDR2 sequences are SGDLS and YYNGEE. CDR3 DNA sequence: TGTGCCAGCAGCCTCCGAGGAGACCAAGAGACCCAGTACTTC. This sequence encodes CASSLRGDQETQYF.

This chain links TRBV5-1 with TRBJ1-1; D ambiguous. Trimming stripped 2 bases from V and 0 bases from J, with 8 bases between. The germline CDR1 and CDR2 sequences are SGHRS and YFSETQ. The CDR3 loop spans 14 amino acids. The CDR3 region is CASSFLQMNTEAFF. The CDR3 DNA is TGCGCCAGCAGCTTTTTACAGATGAACACTGAAGCTTTCTTT.

CDR3 loop: CAWSFGYTF. CDR3 nucleotides: TGTGCCTGGAGTTTTGGCTACACCTTC. The rearrangement uses TRBV30 and TRBJ1-2; D is unclear. The CDR3 sequence is 9 residues long. Per germline, CDR1 GTSNPN and CDR2 SVGIG (reference sequence). Trimming pared 2 bases from V and 7 bases from J, leaving 2 bases between.

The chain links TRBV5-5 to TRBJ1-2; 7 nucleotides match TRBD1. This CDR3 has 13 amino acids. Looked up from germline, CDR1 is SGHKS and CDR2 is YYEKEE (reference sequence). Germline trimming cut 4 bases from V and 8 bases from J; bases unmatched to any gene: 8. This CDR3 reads CASSTRQGGGYTF. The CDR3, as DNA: TGTGCCAGCAGCACGCGACAGGGAGGCGGCTACACCTTC.

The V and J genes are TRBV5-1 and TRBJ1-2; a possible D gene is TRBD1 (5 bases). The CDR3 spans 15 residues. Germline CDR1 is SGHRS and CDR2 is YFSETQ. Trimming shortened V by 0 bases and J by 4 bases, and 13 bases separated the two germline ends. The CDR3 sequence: CASSLEGDSAYGYTF. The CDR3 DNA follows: TGCGCCAGCAGCTTGGAAGGAGACAGCGCCTATGGCTACACCTTC.

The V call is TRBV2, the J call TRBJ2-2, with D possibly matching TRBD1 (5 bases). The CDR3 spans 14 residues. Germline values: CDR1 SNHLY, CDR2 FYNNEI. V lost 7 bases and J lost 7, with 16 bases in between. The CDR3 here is CASKREGVDGELFF. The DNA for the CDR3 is TGTGCCAGCAAAAGAGAAGGGGTTGACGGGGAGCTGTTTTTT.

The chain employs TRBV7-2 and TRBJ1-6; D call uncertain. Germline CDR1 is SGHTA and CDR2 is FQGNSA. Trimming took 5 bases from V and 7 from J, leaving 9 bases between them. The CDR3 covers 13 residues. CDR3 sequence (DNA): TGTGCCAGCAGCCAAGGGTGGAATTCACCCCTCCACTTT. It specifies CASSQGWNSPLHF.

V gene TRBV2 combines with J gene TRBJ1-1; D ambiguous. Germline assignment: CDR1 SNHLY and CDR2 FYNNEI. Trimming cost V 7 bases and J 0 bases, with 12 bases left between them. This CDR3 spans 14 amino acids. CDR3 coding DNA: TGTGCCAGCACTCCGAATGAGGTGAACACTGAAGCTTTCTTT. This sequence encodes CASTPNEVNTEAFF.

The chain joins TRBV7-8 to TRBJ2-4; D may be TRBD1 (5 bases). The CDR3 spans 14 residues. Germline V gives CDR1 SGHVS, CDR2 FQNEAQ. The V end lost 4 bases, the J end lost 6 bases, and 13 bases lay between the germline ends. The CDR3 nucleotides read TGTGCCAGCAGCTCGAGCTGGGGCACAAACATTCAGTACTTC. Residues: CASSSSWGTNIQYF.

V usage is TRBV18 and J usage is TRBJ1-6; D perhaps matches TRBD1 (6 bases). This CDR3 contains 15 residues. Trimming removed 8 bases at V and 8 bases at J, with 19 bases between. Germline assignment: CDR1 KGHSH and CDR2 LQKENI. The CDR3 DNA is TGTGCCAGCGCGCCCTTGGGGGGGGCGGATTCACCCCTCCACTTT. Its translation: CASAPLGGADSPLHF.

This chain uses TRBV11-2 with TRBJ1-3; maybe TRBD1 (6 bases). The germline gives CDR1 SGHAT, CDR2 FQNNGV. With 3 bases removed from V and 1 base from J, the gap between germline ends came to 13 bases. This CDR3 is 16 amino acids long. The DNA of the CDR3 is TGTGCCAGCAGCTTCACAGGGATTTCATCTGGAAACACCATATATTTT. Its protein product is CASSFTGISSGNTIYF.

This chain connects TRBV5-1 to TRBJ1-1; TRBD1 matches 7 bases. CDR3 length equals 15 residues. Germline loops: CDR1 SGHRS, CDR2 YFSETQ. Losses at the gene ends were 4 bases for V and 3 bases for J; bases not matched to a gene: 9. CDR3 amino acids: CASSNGQAADTEAFF. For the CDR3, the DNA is TGCGCCAGCAGCAATGGACAGGCCGCCGACACTGAAGCTTTCTTT.

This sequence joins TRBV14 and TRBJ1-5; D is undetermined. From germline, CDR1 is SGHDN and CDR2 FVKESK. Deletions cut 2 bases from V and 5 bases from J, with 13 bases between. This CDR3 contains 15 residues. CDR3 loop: CASSQTRGSYQPQHF. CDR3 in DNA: TGTGCCAGCAGCCAAACGAGAGGTTCCTATCAGCCCCAGCATTTT.

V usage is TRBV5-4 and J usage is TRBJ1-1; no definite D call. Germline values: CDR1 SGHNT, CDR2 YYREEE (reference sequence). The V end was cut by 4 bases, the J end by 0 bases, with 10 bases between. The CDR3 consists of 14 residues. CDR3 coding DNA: TGTGCCAGCAGCCCCCTGACACTGAACACTGAAGCTTTCTTT. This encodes CASSPLTLNTEAFF. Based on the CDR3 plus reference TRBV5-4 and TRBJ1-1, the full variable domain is ETGVTQSPTHLIKTRGQQVTLRCSSQSGHNTVSWYQQALGQGPQFIFQYYREEENGRGNFPPRFSGLQFPNYSSELNVNALELDDSALYLCASSPLTLNTEAFFGQGTRLTVV.